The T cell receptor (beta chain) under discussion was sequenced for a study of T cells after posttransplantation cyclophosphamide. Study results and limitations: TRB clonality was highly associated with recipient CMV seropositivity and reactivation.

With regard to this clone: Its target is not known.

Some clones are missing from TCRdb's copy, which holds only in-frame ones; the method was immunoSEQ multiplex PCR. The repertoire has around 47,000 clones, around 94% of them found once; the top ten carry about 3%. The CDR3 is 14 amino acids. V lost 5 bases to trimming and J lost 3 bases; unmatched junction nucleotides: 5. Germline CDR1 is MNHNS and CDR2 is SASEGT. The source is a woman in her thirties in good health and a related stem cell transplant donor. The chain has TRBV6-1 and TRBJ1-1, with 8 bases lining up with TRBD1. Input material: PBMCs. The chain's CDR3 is CASSHTGGDTEAFF. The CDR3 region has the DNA TGTGCCAGCAGTCATACAGGGGGGGACACTGAAGCTTTCTTT.